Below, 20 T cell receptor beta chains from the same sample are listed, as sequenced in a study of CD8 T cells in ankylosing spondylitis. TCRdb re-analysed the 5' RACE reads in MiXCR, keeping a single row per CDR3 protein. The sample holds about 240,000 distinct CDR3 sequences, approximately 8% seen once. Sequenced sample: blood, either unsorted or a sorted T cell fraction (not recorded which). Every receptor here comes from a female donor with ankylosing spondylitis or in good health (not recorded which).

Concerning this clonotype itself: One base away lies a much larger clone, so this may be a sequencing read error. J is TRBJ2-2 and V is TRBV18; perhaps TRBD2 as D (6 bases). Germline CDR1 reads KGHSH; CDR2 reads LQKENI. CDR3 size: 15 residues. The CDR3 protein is CTSSPDAGMSGELFF. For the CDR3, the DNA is TGTACCAGCTCACCTGATGCGGGGATGTCCGGGGAGCTGTTTTTT.

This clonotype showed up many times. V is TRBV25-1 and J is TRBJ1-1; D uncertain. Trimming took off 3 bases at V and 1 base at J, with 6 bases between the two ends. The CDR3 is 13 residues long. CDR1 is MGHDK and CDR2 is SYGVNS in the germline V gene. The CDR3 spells CASSDTGNTEAFF. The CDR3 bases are TGTGCCAGCAGTGATACCGGGAACACTGAAGCTTTCTTT.

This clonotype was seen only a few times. The CDR3 here is CSARDQRTSENTGELFF. The CDR3 bases are TGCAGTGCTAGAGATCAACGGACTAGCGAGAACACCGGGGAGCTGTTTTTT. This chain uses TRBV20-1 with TRBJ2-2, with 9 bases matching TRBD2. CDR1 is DFQATT, CDR2 SNEGSKA, per germline (reference sequence). The V and J ends lost 0 bases and 1 base, in that order; junction bases with no gene match: 6. There are 17 residues in the CDR3.

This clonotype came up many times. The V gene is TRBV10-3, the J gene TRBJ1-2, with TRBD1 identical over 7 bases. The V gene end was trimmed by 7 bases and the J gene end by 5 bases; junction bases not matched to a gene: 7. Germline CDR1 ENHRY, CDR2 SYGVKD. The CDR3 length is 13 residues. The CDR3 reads CAIMSGTEYGYTF. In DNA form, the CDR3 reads TGTGCCATCATGTCCGGGACAGAATATGGCTACACCTTC.

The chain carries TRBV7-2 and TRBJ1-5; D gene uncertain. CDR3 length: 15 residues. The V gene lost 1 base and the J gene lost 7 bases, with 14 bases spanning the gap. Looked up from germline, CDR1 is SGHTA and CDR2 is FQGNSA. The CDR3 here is CASSLVAKAGQPQHF. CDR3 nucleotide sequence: TGTGCCAGCAGCTTAGTGGCCAAAGCGGGCCAGCCCCAGCATTTT.

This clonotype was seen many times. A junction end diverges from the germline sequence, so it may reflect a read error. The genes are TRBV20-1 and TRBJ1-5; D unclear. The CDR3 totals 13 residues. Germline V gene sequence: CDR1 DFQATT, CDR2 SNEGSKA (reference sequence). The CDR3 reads CSASSTPYQPQHF. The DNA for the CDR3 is TGCAGTGCTAGCTCTACACCTTATCAACCCCAGCATTTT.

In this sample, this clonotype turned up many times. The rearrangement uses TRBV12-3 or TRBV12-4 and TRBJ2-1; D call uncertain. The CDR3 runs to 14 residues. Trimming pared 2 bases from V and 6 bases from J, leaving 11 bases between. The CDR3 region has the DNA TGTGCCAGCAGTTTATTTTTGGGCCGCAATGAGCAGTTCTTC. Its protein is CASSLFLGRNEQFF.

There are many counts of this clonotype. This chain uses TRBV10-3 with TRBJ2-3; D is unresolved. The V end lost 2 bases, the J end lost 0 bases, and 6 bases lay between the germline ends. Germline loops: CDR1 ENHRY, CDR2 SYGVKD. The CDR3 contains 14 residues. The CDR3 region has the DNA TGTGCCATCAGTGAGGATCAGAGCACAGATACGCAGTATTTT. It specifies CAISEDQSTDTQYF.

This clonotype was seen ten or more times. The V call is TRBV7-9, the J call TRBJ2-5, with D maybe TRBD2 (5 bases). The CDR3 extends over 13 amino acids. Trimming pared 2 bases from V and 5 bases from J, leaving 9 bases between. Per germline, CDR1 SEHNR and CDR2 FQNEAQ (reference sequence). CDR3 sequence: CASSLNGGETQYF. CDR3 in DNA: TGTGCCAGCAGCTTAAATGGCGGGGAGACCCAGTACTTC.

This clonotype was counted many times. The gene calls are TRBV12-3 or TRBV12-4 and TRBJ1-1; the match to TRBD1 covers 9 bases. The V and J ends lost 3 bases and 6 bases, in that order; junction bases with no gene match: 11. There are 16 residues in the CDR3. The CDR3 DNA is TGTGCCAGCAGTTTTGACACAGGGGGCGCGTTCCCTGAAGCTTTCTTT. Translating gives CASSFDTGGAFPEAFF.

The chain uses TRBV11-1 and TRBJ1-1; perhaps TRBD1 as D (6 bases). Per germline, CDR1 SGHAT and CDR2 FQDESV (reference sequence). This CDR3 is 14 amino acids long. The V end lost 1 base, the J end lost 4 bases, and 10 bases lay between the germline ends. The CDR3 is CASSLGMGATEAFF. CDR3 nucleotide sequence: TGTGCCAGCAGCTTAGGGATGGGGGCCACTGAAGCTTTCTTT.

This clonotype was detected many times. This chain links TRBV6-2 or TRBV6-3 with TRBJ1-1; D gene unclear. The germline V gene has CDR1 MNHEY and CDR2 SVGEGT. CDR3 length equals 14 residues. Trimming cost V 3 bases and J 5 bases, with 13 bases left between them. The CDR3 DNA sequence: TGTGCCAGCAGTTATTCGGCCTCGGTGACTGAAGCTTTCTTT. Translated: CASSYSASVTEAFF.

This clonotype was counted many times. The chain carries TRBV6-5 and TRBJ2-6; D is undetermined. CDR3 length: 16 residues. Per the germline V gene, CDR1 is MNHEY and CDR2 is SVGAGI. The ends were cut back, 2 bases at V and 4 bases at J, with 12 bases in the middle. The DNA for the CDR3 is TGTGCCAGCAGTTACCGAGGACCGAAGGGGGCCAACGTCCTGACTTTC. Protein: CASSYRGPKGANVLTF.

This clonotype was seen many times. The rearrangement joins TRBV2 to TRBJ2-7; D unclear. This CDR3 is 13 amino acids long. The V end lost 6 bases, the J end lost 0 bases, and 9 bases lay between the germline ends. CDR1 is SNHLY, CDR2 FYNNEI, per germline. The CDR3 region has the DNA TGTGCCAGCAGGGAAACCAGCTCCTACGAGCAGTACTTC. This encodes CASRETSSYEQYF. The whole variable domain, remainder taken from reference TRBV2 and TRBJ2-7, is EPEVTQTPSHQVTQMGQEVILRCVPISNHLYFYWYRQILGQKVEFLVSFYNNEISEKSEIFDDQFSVERPDGSNFTLKIRSTKLEDSAMYFCASRETSSYEQYFGPGTRLTVT.

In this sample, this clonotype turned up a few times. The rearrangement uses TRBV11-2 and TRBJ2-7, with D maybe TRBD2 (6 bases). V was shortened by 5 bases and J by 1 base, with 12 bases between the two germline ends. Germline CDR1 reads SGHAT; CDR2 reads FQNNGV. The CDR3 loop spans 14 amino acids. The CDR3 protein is CASSKISGSYEQYF. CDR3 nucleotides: TGTGCCAGCAGCAAGATTAGCGGTTCCTACGAGCAGTACTTC.

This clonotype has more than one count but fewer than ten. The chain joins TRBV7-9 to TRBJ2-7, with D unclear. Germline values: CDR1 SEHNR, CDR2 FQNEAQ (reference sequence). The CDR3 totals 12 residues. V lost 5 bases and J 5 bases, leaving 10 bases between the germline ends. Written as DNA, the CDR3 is TGTGCCAGCAGCCGAATCGTCGACGAGCAGTACTTC. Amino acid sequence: CASSRIVDEQYF.

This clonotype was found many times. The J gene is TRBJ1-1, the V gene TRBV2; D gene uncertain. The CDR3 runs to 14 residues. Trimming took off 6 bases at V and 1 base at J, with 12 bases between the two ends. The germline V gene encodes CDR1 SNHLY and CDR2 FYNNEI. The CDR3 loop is CASRPEWRNTEAFF. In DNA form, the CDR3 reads TGTGCCAGCAGGCCAGAGTGGAGGAACACTGAAGCTTTCTTT.

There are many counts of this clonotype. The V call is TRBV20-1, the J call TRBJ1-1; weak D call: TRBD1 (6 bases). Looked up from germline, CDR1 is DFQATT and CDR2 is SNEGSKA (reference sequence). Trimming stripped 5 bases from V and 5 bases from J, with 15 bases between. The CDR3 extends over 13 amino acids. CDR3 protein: CSAWDTRKTEAFF. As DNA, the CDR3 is TGCAGTGCTTGGGACACAAGGAAAACTGAAGCTTTCTTT.

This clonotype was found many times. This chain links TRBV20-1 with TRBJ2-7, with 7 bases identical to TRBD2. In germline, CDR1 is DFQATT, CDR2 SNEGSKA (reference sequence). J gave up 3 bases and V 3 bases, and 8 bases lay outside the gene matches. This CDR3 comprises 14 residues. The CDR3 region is CSARGFRGDYEQYF. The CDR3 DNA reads TGCAGTGCTAGGGGTTTTCGGGGGGACTACGAGCAGTACTTC.

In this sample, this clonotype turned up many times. CDR3 protein: CSAFLQGEGNTIYF. The CDR3, as DNA: TGCAGTGCTTTTTTACAGGGGGAGGGAAACACCATATATTTT. The chain is built from TRBV20-1 and TRBJ1-3; 8 bases are shared with TRBD1. This CDR3 is built from 14 residues. V shed 5 bases and J 4 bases; nucleotides not matched to a gene: 7. CDR1 is DFQATT, CDR2 SNEGSKA, per germline (reference sequence).